These 20 T cell receptor beta chains came from one sample sequenced in a study of blood T cell repertoires in COVID-19. Sequencing was performed with immunoSEQ multiplex PCR; in TCRdb, only in-frame clones are kept and a portion is missing. The table lists about 240,000 clones, about four fifths of them singletons. Source material: peripheral blood. All receptors come from a woman aged 80 or older with acute or convalescent COVID-19.

This clone has a handful of counts. The chain uses TRBV28 and TRBJ1-6; 7 bases agree with TRBD1. The trim removed 5 bases at V and 8 bases at J, leaving 9 bases unmatched. Germline V gives CDR1 MDHEN, CDR2 SYDVKM. The CDR3 extends over 15 amino acids. The CDR3 spells CASSTPGQFDSPLHF. Written as DNA, the CDR3 is TGTGCCAGCAGTACCCCGGGACAGTTTGATTCACCCCTCCACTTT.

This rearrangement joins TRBV29-1 to TRBJ2-1; a weak D match, TRBD1 (5 bases). CDR1 and CDR2 (germline): SQVTM, ANQGSEA. The V gene lost 8 bases and the J gene lost 2 bases, with 13 bases spanning the gap. The CDR3 has 13 residues. CDR3 residues: CSSWTPAYNEQFF. CDR3 bases: TGCAGCAGCTGGACACCGGCCTACAATGAGCAGTTCTTC.

This clone has a handful of counts. This chain connects TRBV5-5 to TRBJ1-1; D is unresolved. Trimming removed 0 bases from V and 4 bases from J, with 13 bases in between. CDR3 length: 15 amino acids. Germline lookup yields CDR1 SGHKS and CDR2 YYEKEE (reference sequence). CDR3: CASSLAWRVGTEAFF. The CDR3 DNA sequence: TGTGCCAGCAGCTTGGCCTGGAGGGTGGGCACTGAAGCTTTCTTT.

This clone was detected once. The rearrangement joins TRBV7-2 to TRBJ2-7, with no clear D. V was pared by 5 bases and J by 5 bases, with 19 bases between. Germline-derived CDR1 and CDR2 are SGHTA and FQGNSA. The CDR3 contains 15 residues. In DNA form, the CDR3 reads TGTGCCAGCAGCGCAACGCGGATAGTAGGCGACGAGCAGTACTTC. Residues: CASSATRIVGDEQYF.

The V gene is TRBV7-2, the J gene TRBJ2-1; D ambiguous. CDR3 length equals 12 residues. The germline gives CDR1 SGHTA, CDR2 FQGNSA. V lost 2 bases and J lost 7, with 6 bases in between. The CDR3 here is CASSLQRNEQFF. As DNA, the CDR3 is TGTGCCAGCAGCTTACAGAGGAATGAGCAGTTCTTC.

The gene calls are TRBV6-5 and TRBJ2-3, with 7 bases that match TRBD2. Trimming at V came to 11 bases and at J to 2 bases, leaving 4 bases not matched to a gene. The CDR3 extends over 12 amino acids. Germline V lookup: CDR1 MNHEY, CDR2 SVGAGI. CDR3 residues: CAARGDTDTQYF. The CDR3 DNA is TGTGCCGCCCGGGGGGACACAGATACGCAGTATTTT.

The V gene is TRBV28, the J gene TRBJ1-1; D not certain. V was pared by 1 base and J by 8 bases, with 8 bases between. The germline gives CDR1 MDHEN, CDR2 SYDVKM. The CDR3 extends over 12 amino acids. In DNA form, the CDR3 reads TGTGCCAGCAGTTTATTGGGCAGGGAAGCTTTCTTT. This translates into CASSLLGREAFF.

This clone was observed once. V gene TRBV19 combines with J gene TRBJ1-5; D is possibly TRBD1 (5 bases). CDR1 and CDR2 (germline): LNHDA, SQIVND (reference sequence). V was clipped by 5 bases and J by 0 bases, with 11 bases between them. The CDR3 is 15 amino acids. CDR3 nucleotide sequence: TGTGCCAGTAGTCCTCTGGACATTAGCAATCAGCCCCAGCATTTT. Its translation: CASSPLDISNQPQHF.

The chain carries TRBV7-9 and TRBJ1-4, with 7 bases identical to TRBD1. V dropped 5 bases and J dropped 2; count of bases not matched to a gene: 5. Germline V gene sequence: CDR1 SEHNR, CDR2 FQNEAQ (reference sequence). This CDR3 has 15 amino acids. The CDR3 loop reads CASSTTGATNEKLFF. In nucleotides, the CDR3 is TGTGCCAGCAGCACTACAGGGGCGACTAATGAAAAACTGTTTTTT.

This chain links TRBV4-2 with TRBJ2-1; 7 nucleotides match TRBD2. The CDR3 is 16 amino acids. The junction had 10 bases not matched to a gene; V was cut back by 4 bases and J by 4 bases. Germline assignment: CDR1 LGHNA and CDR2 YNFKEQ. DNA for the CDR3: TGTGCCAGCAGCCCGACCGAGGCTAGCGGATACAATGAGCAGTTCTTC. It specifies CASSPTEASGYNEQFF.

The chain carries TRBV5-1 and TRBJ1-2; 8 nucleotides agree with TRBD1. Per the germline V gene, CDR1 is SGHRS and CDR2 is YFSETQ. The trim removed 0 bases at V and 3 bases at J, leaving 7 bases unmatched. This CDR3 is built from 16 residues. CDR3 DNA sequence: TGCGCCAGCAGCTTGGCCGTTGGACAGGGAGACTATGGCTACACCTTC. Translated: CASSLAVGQGDYGYTF.

The CDR3 DNA follows: TGTGCCAGCAGGTCCCACAGGCAAAAAATGAACACTGAAGCTTTCTTT. It is translated as CASRSHRQKMNTEAFF. The chain is built from TRBV28 and TRBJ1-1; D might be TRBD1 (5 bases). CDR3 length: 16 residues. The V end lost 6 bases, the J end lost 0 bases, and 17 bases lay between the germline ends. Germline V gene sequence: CDR1 MDHEN, CDR2 SYDVKM.

This clone showed up just a few times. V and J are TRBV2 and TRBJ1-6, with TRBD1 matching 9 bases. The germline V gene encodes CDR1 SNHLY and CDR2 FYNNEI. V was pared by 7 bases and J by 6 bases, with 16 bases of the junction left unmatched. The CDR3 totals 18 residues. CDR3: CASIWDRDVSVGNSPLHF. CDR3 DNA: TGTGCCAGCATCTGGGACAGGGATGTCTCGGTTGGTAATTCACCCCTCCACTTT.

This clone was observed a single time. This chain links TRBV19 with TRBJ1-2; D is possibly TRBD1 (6 bases). The V and J ends lost 5 bases and 8 bases respectively, with 18 bases between them. Per the germline V gene, CDR1 is LNHDA and CDR2 is SQIVND (reference sequence). The CDR3 loop spans 14 amino acids. The CDR3 DNA follows: TGTGCCAGTAGTTGGGCCGGGCAGGGGAACGGCTACACCTTC. Its protein is CASSWAGQGNGYTF.

This clone appeared a few times. Other DNA sequences in this specimen translate into the identical CDR3. V usage is TRBV2 and J usage is TRBJ1-3; no clear D. V was shortened by 6 bases and J by 0 bases, with 3 bases between the two germline ends. This CDR3 is 12 amino acids long. Germline V gene lookup returns CDR1 SNHLY and CDR2 FYNNEI. The CDR3 is CASSVSGNTIYF. The CDR3 bases are TGTGCCAGCAGCGTCTCTGGAAACACCATATATTTT.

V usage is TRBV7-9 and J usage is TRBJ1-2; 7 bases are a match to TRBD1. Losses at the gene ends were 5 bases for V and 8 bases for J; bases not matched to a gene: 11. The CDR3 runs 14 residues. Germline V gene lookup returns CDR1 SEHNR and CDR2 FQNEAQ (reference sequence). The CDR3 loop reads CASSHKGAPWGYTF. CDR3 in DNA: TGTGCCAGCAGCCACAAGGGGGCCCCCTGGGGCTACACCTTC.

The chain links TRBV30 to TRBJ2-3, with D maybe TRBD2 (7 bases). The V end was cut by 0 bases, the J end by 0 bases, with 10 bases between. Looked up from germline, CDR1 is GTSNPN and CDR2 is SVGIG (reference sequence). This CDR3 contains 15 residues. CDR3 bases: TGTGCCTGGAGTGTAGGGGGGGGGAGCACAGATACGCAGTATTTT. It yields the protein CAWSVGGGSTDTQYF.

The rearrangement links TRBV30 to TRBJ2-7, with D perhaps TRBD2 (5 bases). Germline V gene data show CDR1 as GTSNPN and CDR2 as SVGIG (reference sequence). V was shortened by 0 bases and J by 7 bases, with 16 bases between the two germline ends. The CDR3 spans 14 residues. The DNA for the CDR3 is TGTGCCTGGAGTGTACGAGGGCCCGATGGGGAGCAGTACTTC. Its protein product is CAWSVRGPDGEQYF.

This clone showed up just once. The chain carries TRBV28 and TRBJ1-1, with a tentative D call TRBD1 (6 bases). The CDR3 length is 16 residues. CDR1 is MDHEN, CDR2 SYDVKM, per germline. V lost 6 bases and J lost 5, with 22 bases in between. The CDR3 sequence: CASRPLDAGGRTEAFF. CDR3 in DNA: TGTGCCAGCAGACCCCTGGACGCGGGGGGGCGGACTGAAGCTTTCTTT.

The chain employs TRBV5-4 and TRBJ2-5; 9 bases line up with TRBD1. Germline CDR1 SGHNT, CDR2 YYREEE (reference sequence). Trimming removed 7 bases from V and 3 bases from J; junction bases left unmatched: 4. CDR3 size: 13 residues. The CDR3 nucleotides read TGTGCCAGCGGCGGACAGGGGAAAGAGACCCAGTACTTC. As protein: CASGGQGKETQYF.